Below, 31 T cell receptor beta chains from the same sample are listed, as sequenced in a study of T-cell memory formation after mild COVID-19. TCRdb analysed the 5' RACE reads with MiXCR anew, one entry per CDR3 protein. In the table there are a few hundred thousand distinct CDR3 sequences, around a fifth of which are singletons. The specimen sequenced was PBMCs or a T cell subset sorted from them (not recorded which). These receptors originate from a man aged 18 to 29 who had mild COVID-19 (a few samples of this study predate the infection). Cell type and time point are not known.

The chain links TRBV3-1 to TRBJ2-5, with unresolved D. With 2 bases removed from V and 5 bases from J, the gap between germline ends came to 9 bases. Germline values: CDR1 LGHDT, CDR2 YNNKEL (reference sequence). The CDR3 extends over 13 amino acids. CDR3 protein: CASSQRGRETQYF. The CDR3 DNA reads as TGTGCCAGCAGCCAACGAGGACGGGAGACCCAGTACTTC.

This clonotype occurred a few times. The rearrangement links TRBV11-2 to TRBJ2-7, with 7 bases aligning to TRBD1. V was pared by 7 bases and J by 2 bases, with 14 bases of the junction left unmatched. The CDR3 consists of 16 residues. Germline CDR1 SGHAT, CDR2 FQNNGV. In nucleotides, the CDR3 is TGTGCCAGCAATCCGATCAGGGGACAGCTAACCTACGAGCAGTACTTC. It yields the protein CASNPIRGQLTYEQYF.

The chain is built from TRBV5-5 and TRBJ2-5; 8 nucleotides match TRBD1. CDR3 length: 14 amino acids. Losses at the gene ends were 4 bases for V and 9 bases for J; bases not matched to a gene: 11. Germline CDR1 SGHKS, CDR2 YYEKEE (reference sequence). Here the CDR3 DNA reads TGTGCCAGCAGCCCTGACAGGGGCCAAGCGGCCCAGTACTTC. Its translation is CASSPDRGQAAQYF.

V and J are TRBV6-5 and TRBJ1-2; 11 nucleotides align to TRBD1. Germline CDR1 is MNHEY and CDR2 is SVGAGI. The CDR3 contains 15 residues. After removal of 3 bases from V and 8 bases from J, the junction contained 8 bases not matched to a gene. The CDR3 DNA follows: TGTGCCAGCAGTTATGAGGGACAGGGGGTGTTCGGCTACACCTTC. It is translated as CASSYEGQGVFGYTF.

The V and J genes are TRBV2 and TRBJ2-1; D not certain. The CDR3 length is 12 residues. Trimming took off 9 bases at V and 0 bases at J, with 6 bases between the two ends. Looked up from germline, CDR1 is SNHLY and CDR2 is FYNNEI. CDR3 amino acids: CARRSSYNEQFF. The CDR3 bases are TGTGCCAGAAGAAGCTCCTACAATGAGCAGTTCTTC. The full variable domain, completed using reference TRBV2 and TRBJ2-1, is EPEVTQTPSHQVTQMGQEVILRCVPISNHLYFYWYRQILGQKVEFLVSFYNNEISEKSEIFDDQFSVERPDGSNFTLKIRSTKLEDSAMYFCARRSSYNEQFFGPGTRLTVL.

The J gene is TRBJ2-1, the V gene TRBV7-2; the match to TRBD2 covers 10 bases. CDR3 length: 15 residues. Trimming took 5 bases from V and 7 from J; bases not matched to a gene: 8. From germline, CDR1 is SGHTA and CDR2 FQGNSA. CDR3 region: CASSPYIAGGNEQFF. CDR3 DNA sequence: TGTGCCAGCAGCCCATACATAGCGGGGGGAAATGAGCAGTTCTTC.

This clonotype was counted only a few times. The chain is built from TRBV6-2 or TRBV6-3 and TRBJ1-1; 7 bases match TRBD1. The CDR3 consists of 14 residues. The junction had 5 bases not matched to a gene; V was cut back by 2 bases and J by 5 bases. The germline V gene has CDR1 MNHEY and CDR2 SVGEGT. The CDR3 DNA reads TGTGCCAGCAGTTACCGGACAGGATGGACTGAAGCTTTCTTT. Amino acid sequence: CASSYRTGWTEAFF.

The chain couples TRBV11-3 to TRBJ2-3; D uncertain. The CDR3 spans 14 residues. Germline loops: CDR1 SGHNT, CDR2 YENEEA. Trimming cost V 4 bases and J 7 bases, with 15 bases left between them. CDR3 amino acids: CASSSGLWANTQYF. CDR3 DNA sequence: TGTGCCAGCAGCTCGGGTCTCTGGGCGAATACGCAGTATTTT.

This clonotype was observed a handful of times. V gene TRBV5-1 combines with J gene TRBJ2-7; D not resolved. Germline V gives CDR1 SGHRS, CDR2 YFSETQ. This CDR3 region has 13 residues. Trimming stripped 0 bases from V and 6 bases from J, with 10 bases between. CDR3 loop: CASSLVPGSEQYV. The CDR3 DNA is TGCGCCAGCAGCTTGGTCCCTGGCAGCGAGCAGTACGTC.

This clonotype has only a few counts. This chain connects TRBV9 to TRBJ2-3, with no clear D. CDR1 is SGDLS and CDR2 is YYNGEE in the germline V gene. V shed 0 bases and J shed 0 bases, with 8 bases lying between them. The CDR3 loop spans 15 amino acids. The chain's CDR3 is CASSVGDRSTDTQYF. Written as DNA, the CDR3 is TGTGCCAGCAGCGTAGGAGACCGCAGCACAGATACGCAGTATTTT.

This chain links TRBV20-1 with TRBJ1-1, with no clear D. The V gene lost 5 bases and the J gene lost 1 base, with 11 bases spanning the gap. This CDR3 spans 13 amino acids. The germline CDR1 and CDR2 sequences are DFQATT and SNEGSKA (reference sequence). The CDR3 coding sequence is TGCAGTGCTCTCCCAGTAAAGAACACTGAAGCTTTCTTT. Protein: CSALPVKNTEAFF.

This sequence joins TRBV11-2 and TRBJ2-1; a weak D match, TRBD2 (5 bases). Trimming took 3 bases from V and 8 from J, leaving 14 bases between them. CDR1 is SGHAT, CDR2 FQNNGV, per germline. The CDR3 loop spans 14 amino acids. DNA for the CDR3: TGTGCCAGCAGCTTTTGGGTAGCGAACGATGAGCAGTTCTTC. It specifies CASSFWVANDEQFF.

V gene TRBV7-8 combines with J gene TRBJ2-3, with a possible D match to TRBD2 (6 bases). This CDR3 spans 16 amino acids. Germline V CDR1 and CDR2: SGHVS, FQNEAQ. With 5 bases removed from V and 6 bases from J, the gap between germline ends came to 21 bases. The CDR3 here is CASSDETIFGTDTQYF. The DNA for the CDR3 is TGTGCCAGCAGCGACGAGACGATCTTCGGGACTGATACGCAGTATTTT.

This clonotype was picked up a small number of times. This chain links TRBV20-1 with TRBJ2-1; D ambiguous. V lost 3 bases to trimming and J lost 13 bases, with 10 bases between them. This CDR3 comprises 10 residues. From germline, CDR1 is DFQATT and CDR2 SNEGSKA (reference sequence). Here the CDR3 reads CSASWPSQFF. The CDR3 DNA reads as TGCAGTGCTAGTTGGCCGAGCCAGTTCTTC.

CDR3 region: CATSERRGQGTDTQYF. The CDR3 DNA reads as TGTGCCACCAGTGAACGCCGGGGACAGGGAACAGATACGCAGTATTTT. J is TRBJ2-3 and V is TRBV24-1, with TRBD1 identical over 9 bases. V shed 4 bases and J 3 bases; nucleotides not matched to a gene: 7. Germline V gives CDR1 KGHDR, CDR2 SFDVKD. This CDR3 region has 16 residues.

This clonotype occurred once. This chain uses TRBV4-3 with TRBJ1-6, with D hard to call. Trimming stripped 1 base from V and 6 bases from J, with 16 bases between. Per germline, CDR1 LGHNA and CDR2 YSLEER. The CDR3 is 17 amino acids. CDR3 loop: CASSQGPPEMGNSPLHF. The CDR3 DNA follows: TGCGCCAGCAGCCAAGGGCCACCCGAGATGGGTAATTCACCCCTCCACTTT.

The J gene is TRBJ1-2, the V gene TRBV28; D perhaps matches TRBD1 (5 bases). Per the germline V gene, CDR1 is MDHEN and CDR2 is SYDVKM. The V end was cut by 1 base, the J end by 8 bases, with 11 bases between. This CDR3 is 13 amino acids long. The CDR3, as DNA: TGTGCCAGCAGTTTATTCGGAGGGGACGGCTACACCTTC. It is translated as CASSLFGGDGYTF.

This clonotype showed up just a few times. This chain links TRBV11-2 with TRBJ2-2; D gene uncertain. In germline, CDR1 is SGHAT, CDR2 FQNNGV. V was cut by 0 bases and J by 3 bases, with 5 bases left in between. CDR3 size: 14 residues. CDR3 sequence reads: CASSLDLYTGELFF. The CDR3 nucleotides read TGTGCCAGCAGCTTAGATCTGTACACCGGGGAGCTGTTTTTT.

A few counts support this clonotype. This chain connects TRBV20-1 to TRBJ2-1; 9 positions agree with TRBD1. Per the germline V gene, CDR1 is DFQATT and CDR2 is SNEGSKA (reference sequence). V shed 0 bases, J shed 8 bases, and the junction held 11 bases outside the gene matches. The CDR3 is 16 residues long. The chain's CDR3 is CSARDMLDRGRDEQFF. CDR3 sequence (DNA): TGCAGTGCTAGAGACATGCTGGACAGGGGTCGGGATGAGCAGTTCTTC.

This clonotype showed up just a few times. The genes are TRBV4-1 and TRBJ2-2, with D perhaps TRBD2 (5 bases). V was cut by 1 base and J by 6 bases, with 12 bases left in between. This CDR3 is 15 amino acids long. Germline CDR1 MGHRA, CDR2 YSYEKL. The chain's CDR3 is CASSQVLVLAGELFF. The CDR3 DNA sequence: TGCGCCAGCAGCCAAGTACTAGTGTTGGCCGGGGAGCTGTTTTTT.

The V gene is TRBV7-8, the J gene TRBJ1-6, with no clear D. In germline, CDR1 is SGHVS, CDR2 FQNEAQ. This CDR3 is 13 amino acids long. The V end was cut by 4 bases, the J end by 14 bases, with 15 bases between. CDR3 amino acids: CASSSPGSGALHF. The CDR3 DNA sequence: TGTGCCAGCAGCTCCCCGGGATCTGGAGCCCTCCACTTT.

The genes are TRBV4-1 and TRBJ1-2; weak D call: TRBD1 (5 bases). The CDR3 totals 15 residues. Looked up from germline, CDR1 is MGHRA and CDR2 is YSYEKL. Between the trimmed V and J ends, which lost 0 bases and 2 bases, there was a span of 10 bases. CDR3: CASSQEARENYGYTF. The CDR3 coding sequence is TGCGCCAGCAGCCAAGAGGCCAGGGAGAACTATGGCTACACCTTC.

This clonotype was observed a few times. J is TRBJ1-1 and V is TRBV4-1; D gene unclear. Trimming shortened V by 4 bases and J by 0 bases, and 9 bases separated the two germline ends. Germline CDR1 reads MGHRA; CDR2 reads YSYEKL. CDR3 size: 14 residues. In DNA, the CDR3 is TGCGCCAGCAGCCTGATCCATATGAACACTGAAGCTTTCTTT. It translates to CASSLIHMNTEAFF.

This clonotype came up many times. This chain connects TRBV3-1 to TRBJ1-2; D gene unclear. V was cut by 6 bases and J by 4 bases, with 9 bases left in between. Germline loops: CDR1 LGHDT, CDR2 YNNKEL (reference sequence). This CDR3 comprises 12 residues. Here the CDR3 reads CASSLGIYGYTF. The DNA of the CDR3 is TGTGCCAGCAGTCTGGGGATCTATGGCTACACCTTC.

The sample holds a few counts of this clonotype. CDR3: CASSFETGRTGELFF. The CDR3 nucleotides read TGTGCCAGCAGCTTCGAAACAGGAAGGACCGGGGAGCTGTTTTTT. The rearrangement links TRBV7-9 to TRBJ2-2; TRBD1 might be the D (5 bases). This CDR3 comprises 15 residues. V was pared by 3 bases and J by 5 bases, with 13 bases between. The germline gives CDR1 SEHNR, CDR2 FQNEAQ (reference sequence).

The J gene is TRBJ2-3, the V gene TRBV7-3; TRBD1 is a possible D gene (6 bases). Per germline, CDR1 SGHTA and CDR2 FQGTGA. V was shortened by 5 bases and J by 2 bases, with 14 bases between the two germline ends. The CDR3 runs to 15 residues. The CDR3 protein is CASSHIDRITDTQYF. The DNA for the CDR3 is TGTGCCAGCAGCCATATCGACAGGATCACAGATACGCAGTATTTT.

The chain uses TRBV9 and TRBJ2-3; D ambiguous. Between the trimmed V and J ends, which lost 0 bases and 4 bases, there was a span of 15 bases. The CDR3 runs to 16 residues. Germline V lookup: CDR1 SGDLS, CDR2 YYNGEE. CDR3 amino acids: CASSVAKDKAPDTQYF. Here the CDR3 DNA reads TGTGCCAGCAGCGTAGCGAAAGATAAGGCCCCAGATACGCAGTATTTT. The full variable domain, completed using reference TRBV9 and TRBJ2-3, is DSGVTQTPKHLITATGQRVTLRCSPRSGDLSVYWYQQSLDQGLQFLIQYYNGEERAKGNILERFSAQQFPDLHSELNLSSLELGDSALYFCASSVAKDKAPDTQYFGPGTRLTVL.

This clonotype was observed a handful of times. The V gene is TRBV12-3 or TRBV12-4, the J gene TRBJ2-4, with D tentatively TRBD2 (6 bases). The V and J ends lost 7 bases and 3 bases respectively, with 19 bases between them. The CDR3 length is 16 residues. CDR3 loop: CASTYLGGLGKNIQYF. The DNA for the CDR3 is TGTGCCAGCACCTACCTCGGAGGGTTGGGCAAAAACATTCAGTACTTC.

The chain links TRBV12-3 or TRBV12-4 to TRBJ1-6; D not resolved. The CDR3 is 14 residues long. Trimming took off 8 bases at V and 0 bases at J, with 8 bases between the two ends. CDR3 protein: CASLDGSYNSPLHF. DNA of the CDR3: TGTGCCAGCTTGGACGGCTCCTATAATTCACCCCTCCACTTT.

This clonotype was recorded at least ten times. The chain uses TRBV3-1 and TRBJ1-6; D gene ambiguous. V lost 2 bases, J lost 6 bases, and 8 bases lay in between. CDR3 length equals 14 residues. The V gene's germline CDR1 is LGHDT and CDR2 YNNKEL (reference sequence). Written as DNA, the CDR3 is TGTGCCAGCAGCCAAATGACGGGTAATTCACCCCTCCACTTT. This sequence encodes CASSQMTGNSPLHF.

The CDR3 is CSAKQGTQPQHF. The CDR3 nucleotides read TGCAGTGCCAAACAGGGGACTCAGCCCCAGCATTTT. The J gene is TRBJ1-5, the V gene TRBV20-1, with TRBD1 matching over 7 bases. Trimming at V came to 6 bases and at J to 6 bases, leaving 5 bases not matched to a gene. The germline gives CDR1 DFQATT, CDR2 SNEGSKA (reference sequence). The CDR3 consists of 12 residues.